These 30 T cell receptor beta chains originate from one sample sequenced in a study of PD-1 blockade in mismatch repair-deficient tumors. The time point denotes: roughly ten-day in vitro stimulation with candidate neoantigen peptide 6. No antigen has been assigned to these receptors. Profiling relied on immunoSEQ multiplex PCR, and the TCRdb table lists in-frame clones only, not all of them. The sample has about 14,000 clones; approximately 86% are singletons. Source: cells cultured in vitro, taken from a patient treated with pembrolizumab. The origin of the receptors is an adult with mismatch repair-deficient cancer.

This clone was detected only once. The J gene is TRBJ1-5, the V gene TRBV19; no clear D. With 3 bases removed from V and 9 bases from J, the gap between germline ends came to 15 bases. The CDR3 sequence is 14 residues long. In germline, CDR1 is LNHDA, CDR2 SQIVND (reference sequence). This CDR3 reads CASSIKDGSGPQHF. The CDR3 region has the DNA TGTGCCAGTAGTATCAAGGACGGATCAGGGCCCCAGCATTTT.

In its sample, this clone was seen a few times. Here the CDR3 DNA reads TGCGCCAGCAGCTTGGCCGGTATGGCTAGCGGGATCAAATACAATGAGCAGTTCTTC. Encoded protein: CASSLAGMASGIKYNEQFF. The chain employs TRBV5-1 and TRBJ2-1, with 9 positions matching TRBD2. CDR3 length equals 19 residues. Trimming removed 0 bases from V and 4 bases from J; junction bases left unmatched: 14. The germline V gene has CDR1 SGHRS and CDR2 YFSETQ.

This sequence joins TRBV7-9 and TRBJ1-3, with a weak D call TRBD1 (5 bases). The V gene's germline CDR1 is SEHNR and CDR2 FQNEAQ (reference sequence). Deletions cut 0 bases from V and 3 bases from J, with 6 bases between. The CDR3 contains 14 residues. CDR3 amino acids: CASSLAGVGNTIYF. CDR3 nucleotide sequence: TGTGCCAGCAGCTTAGCAGGGGTTGGAAACACCATATATTTT.

The chain recombines TRBV11-3 with TRBJ2-3, with unresolved D. Between the trimmed V and J ends, which lost 2 bases and 6 bases, there was a span of 15 bases. This CDR3 comprises 15 residues. Germline values: CDR1 SGHNT, CDR2 YENEEA. The CDR3 is CASSLRPLSGDTQYF. In DNA form, the CDR3 reads TGTGCCAGCAGCTTAAGACCTCTCTCCGGGGATACGCAGTATTTT.

The V gene is TRBV5-4, the J gene TRBJ1-2, with 8 bases fitting TRBD1. Trimming cost V 0 bases and J 4 bases; bases outside gene matches: 5. Per germline, CDR1 SGHNT and CDR2 YYREEE (reference sequence). The CDR3 loop spans 15 amino acids. The CDR3 here is CASSLDRGMIYGYTF. Here the CDR3 DNA reads TGTGCCAGCAGCTTGGACAGGGGGATGATCTATGGCTACACCTTC. Full variable domain (outside the CDR3, taken from reference TRBV5-4 and TRBJ1-2): ETGVTQSPTHLIKTRGQQVTLRCSSQSGHNTVSWYQQALGQGPQFIFQYYREEENGRGNFPPRFSGLQFPNYSSELNVNALELDDSALYLCASSLDRGMIYGYTFGSGTRLTVV.

The chain recombines TRBV19 with TRBJ2-1; 8 bases match TRBD2. The germline gives CDR1 LNHDA, CDR2 SQIVND (reference sequence). The CDR3 is made up of 16 amino acids. Germline trimming cut 5 bases from V and 0 bases from J; bases unmatched to any gene: 6. The chain's CDR3 is CASSGWTSNSYNEQFF. CDR3 coding DNA: TGTGCCAGTAGTGGCTGGACTAGCAACTCCTACAATGAGCAGTTCTTC.

This clone was picked up one time. The chain couples TRBV5-1 to TRBJ2-6; D is ambiguous. The V end was cut by 0 bases, the J end by 0 bases, with 4 bases between. The CDR3 runs to 15 residues. Looked up from germline, CDR1 is SGHRS and CDR2 is YFSETQ. DNA for the CDR3: TGCGCCAGCAGCTTGGCCGCCTCTGGGGCCAACGTCCTGACTTTC. Translating gives CASSLAASGANVLTF.

This clone is medium-sized in the sample. The chain recombines TRBV5-4 with TRBJ2-1; TRBD1 matches 7 bases. The CDR3 has 16 amino acids. Germline loops: CDR1 SGHNT, CDR2 YYREEE (reference sequence). Trimming at V came to 5 bases and at J to 10 bases, leaving 18 bases not matched to a gene. The CDR3: CASRPERDSPAVEQFF. In nucleotides, the CDR3 is TGTGCCAGCAGACCTGAGAGGGACAGCCCCGCCGTGGAGCAGTTCTTC.

The rearrangement uses TRBV4-1 and TRBJ1-3; D unresolved. Germline V CDR1 and CDR2: MGHRA, YSYEKL. Trimming took off 2 bases at V and 0 bases at J, with 26 bases between the two ends. The CDR3 extends over 21 amino acids. CDR3 in amino acids: CASSQRSSPVQALTSGNTIYF. The CDR3 DNA follows: TGCGCCAGCAGCCAAAGGTCTTCCCCAGTGCAGGCGTTAACCTCTGGAAACACCATATATTTT.

The chain couples TRBV19 to TRBJ2-4, with 8 bases that match TRBD2. Unmatched junction bases numbered 5, after V lost 6 bases and J lost 4 bases. From germline, CDR1 is LNHDA and CDR2 SQIVND (reference sequence). The CDR3 spans 14 residues. CDR3 in DNA: TGTGCCAGTAGCATGATAGCGGGGAAAAACATTCAGTACTTC. As protein: CASSMIAGKNIQYF.

The V gene is TRBV6-5, the J gene TRBJ2-3; TRBD2 might be the D (5 bases). The CDR3 loop spans 14 amino acids. V lost 6 bases and J 5 bases, leaving 15 bases between the germline ends. CDR1 and CDR2 from the germline V gene are MNHEY and SVGAGI. The CDR3 coding sequence is TGTGCCAGCAGCCGAGTTGGGAGAGGAGATACGCAGTATTTT. The encoded protein is CASSRVGRGDTQYF.

The chain links TRBV5-1 to TRBJ1-1, with D possibly TRBD1 on 5 matching bases. The V gene lost 4 bases and the J gene lost 3 bases, with 19 bases spanning the gap. This CDR3 is 16 amino acids long. In germline, CDR1 is SGHRS, CDR2 YFSETQ. CDR3 loop: CASSPEAGITYTEAFF. CDR3 nucleotides: TGCGCCAGCAGCCCGGAGGCAGGGATTACGTACACTGAAGCTTTCTTT.

The gene calls are TRBV10-3 and TRBJ2-7; TRBD1 agrees at 11 bases. The germline gives CDR1 ENHRY, CDR2 SYGVKD. V dropped 0 bases and J dropped 5; count of bases not matched to a gene: 3. The CDR3 is made up of 15 amino acids. This CDR3 reads CAISESRDRGNEQYF. The CDR3 coding sequence is TGTGCCATCAGTGAGTCGAGGGACAGGGGGAACGAGCAGTACTTC.

The rearrangement links TRBV5-1 to TRBJ2-1; 7 nucleotides align to TRBD1. This CDR3 comprises 15 residues. The V gene's germline CDR1 is SGHRS and CDR2 YFSETQ. The junction had 6 bases not matched to a gene; V was cut back by 2 bases and J by 4 bases. CDR3 DNA sequence: TGCGCCAGCAGCTTAACAGGGGACGGTTACAATGAGCAGTTCTTC. Translating it yields CASSLTGDGYNEQFF.

The V call is TRBV27, the J call TRBJ1-5; D gene uncertain. The CDR3 loop spans 16 amino acids. V lost 6 bases and J lost 6, with 21 bases in between. Per the germline V gene, CDR1 is MNHEY and CDR2 is SMNVEV (reference sequence). The CDR3 bases are TGTGCCAGCAGACAATACGGGGAGGGTGTGATTCAGCCCCAGCATTTT. Translated: CASRQYGEGVIQPQHF.

The genes are TRBV28 and TRBJ2-1; the match to TRBD2 covers 7 bases. The CDR3 runs to 17 residues. After removal of 7 bases from V and 8 bases from J, the junction contained 20 bases not matched to a gene. Germline-derived CDR1 and CDR2 are MDHEN and SYDVKM. CDR3 loop: CASNPPTLADTNYEQFF. The CDR3 region has the DNA TGTGCCAGCAACCCCCCCACGCTAGCGGATACTAATTATGAGCAGTTCTTC. Looking up the rest from reference TRBV28 and TRBJ2-1 gives the full variable domain: DVKVTQSSRYLVKRTGEKVFLECVQDMDHENMFWYRQDPGLGLRLIYFSYDVKMKEKGDIPEGYSVSREKKERFSLILESASTNQTSMYLCASNPPTLADTNYEQFFGPGTRLTVL.

This chain links TRBV19 with TRBJ1-2; perhaps TRBD1 as D (6 bases). V was trimmed by 4 bases and J by 8 bases, leaving 11 bases between them. The CDR3 spans 12 residues. CDR1 LNHDA and CDR2 SQIVND come from the germline V gene (reference sequence). The CDR3 nucleotides read TGTGCCAGTAGTACGACAGGCGGCGGCTACACCTTC. Translated: CASSTTGGGYTF. The entire variable domain, with the rest obtained from reference TRBV19 and TRBJ1-2, is as follows: DGGITQSPKYLFRKEGQNVTLSCEQNLNHDAMYWYRQDPGQGLRLIYYSQIVNDFQKGDIAEGYSVSREKKESFPLTVTSAQKNPTAFYLCASSTTGGGYTFGSGTRLTVV.

The gene calls are TRBV18 and TRBJ2-4; tentative D call: TRBD2 (6 bases). Germline CDR1 reads KGHSH; CDR2 reads LQKENI. V lost 6 bases and J lost 5, with 20 bases in between. This CDR3 contains 16 residues. The CDR3 nucleotides read TGTGCCAGCTCCCACGAACGGGCCCCGGGAGAAAACATTCAGTACTTC. It encodes CASSHERAPGENIQYF. Together with reference TRBV18 and TRBJ2-4, the CDR3 gives the full variable domain: NAGVMQNPRHLVRRRGQEARLRCSPMKGHSHVYWYRQLPEEGLKFMVYLQKENIIDESGMPKERFSAEFPKEGPSILRIQQVVRGDSAAYFCASSHERAPGENIQYFGAGTRLSVL.

CDR3 residues: CASSPTAPGVDQPQHF. CDR3 bases: TGTGCCAGCAGTCCGACCGCGCCGGGAGTTGATCAGCCCCAGCATTTT. The chain has TRBV6-6 and TRBJ1-5; no definite D call. CDR1 MNHNY and CDR2 SVGAGI come from the germline V gene (reference sequence). With 5 bases removed from V and 5 bases from J, the gap between germline ends came to 19 bases. This CDR3 has 16 amino acids.

The rearrangement uses TRBV7-9 and TRBJ1-5; 8 nucleotides match TRBD1. J was trimmed by 7 bases and V by 3 bases; bases with no gene match: 5. Germline V gives CDR1 SEHNR, CDR2 FQNEAQ (reference sequence). This CDR3 is 14 amino acids long. The CDR3 region has the DNA TGTGCCAGCAGCTTCACAGGGGGAGGACAGCCCCAGCATTTT. Translating it yields CASSFTGGGQPQHF. Together with reference TRBV7-9 and TRBJ1-5, the CDR3 gives the full variable domain: DTGVSQNPRHKITKRGQNVTFRCDPISEHNRLYWYRQTLGQGPEFLTYFQNEAQLEKSRLLSDRFSAERPKGSFSTLEIQRTEQGDSAMYLCASSFTGGGQPQHFGDGTRLSIL.

This clone occurred a few times. The chain joins TRBV28 to TRBJ2-7; D gene unclear. Trimming cost V 5 bases and J 4 bases, with 15 bases left between them. The length of the CDR3 is 14 residues. The V gene's germline CDR1 is MDHEN and CDR2 SYDVKM. The chain's CDR3 is CASSPTVISYEQYF. CDR3 coding DNA: TGTGCCAGCAGTCCTACCGTGATCTCTTACGAGCAGTACTTC. The full variable domain, in which reference TRBV28 and TRBJ2-7 provide the parts outside the CDR3, is DVKVTQSSRYLVKRTGEKVFLECVQDMDHENMFWYRQDPGLGLRLIYFSYDVKMKEKGDIPEGYSVSREKKERFSLILESASTNQTSMYLCASSPTVISYEQYFGPGTRLTVT.

This clone came up a few times. The chain joins TRBV28 to TRBJ1-1; the D is unclear. The V end lost 6 bases, the J end lost 8 bases, and 10 bases lay between the germline ends. Germline CDR1 and CDR2: MDHEN and SYDVKM. This CDR3 is 11 amino acids long. CDR3 protein: CASRSVTEAFF. The CDR3 coding sequence is TGTGCCAGCAGGTCCGTTACCGAAGCTTTCTTT. Full variable domain (remainder filled in from reference TRBV28 and TRBJ1-1): DVKVTQSSRYLVKRTGEKVFLECVQDMDHENMFWYRQDPGLGLRLIYFSYDVKMKEKGDIPEGYSVSREKKERFSLILESASTNQTSMYLCASRSVTEAFFGQGTRLTVV.

The chain is built from TRBV28 and TRBJ2-1; possible D gene TRBD2, 6 bases. The CDR3 totals 16 residues. V was shortened by 7 bases and J by 0 bases, with 16 bases between the two germline ends. Germline V gene data show CDR1 as MDHEN and CDR2 as SYDVKM. The CDR3 sequence: CASTQWGVYSYNEQFF. In DNA form, the CDR3 reads TGTGCCAGCACTCAATGGGGGGTTTACTCCTACAATGAGCAGTTCTTC.

This clone has a handful of counts. This chain uses TRBV5-1 with TRBJ2-1; D is possibly TRBD2 (7 bases). CDR3 length: 17 amino acids. V dropped 0 bases and J dropped 3 bases, with 16 bases sitting between them. Germline V lookup: CDR1 SGHRS, CDR2 YFSETQ. The CDR3 region is CASSLDAGADYYNEQFF. As DNA, the CDR3 is TGCGCCAGCAGCTTGGATGCGGGGGCGGATTACTACAATGAGCAGTTCTTC.

The rearrangement joins TRBV5-4 to TRBJ2-1; D is unclear. Germline CDR1 and CDR2: SGHNT and YYREEE (reference sequence). Trimming shortened V by 3 bases and J by 3 bases, and 13 bases separated the two germline ends. The CDR3 totals 15 residues. The CDR3 protein is CASSSARGGYNEQFF. CDR3 bases: TGTGCCAGCAGCTCGGCGAGAGGTGGCTACAATGAGCAGTTCTTC.

This chain joins TRBV4-1 and TRBJ1-1; no definite D call. Trimming left V 1 base short and J 1 base short, with 4 bases between. Looked up from germline, CDR1 is MGHRA and CDR2 is YSYEKL. CDR3 length: 13 amino acids. The CDR3 loop is CASSQVGNTEAFF. Here the CDR3 DNA reads TGCGCCAGCAGCCAAGTCGGGAACACTGAAGCTTTCTTT.

The CDR3 DNA reads TGTGCCAGCAGTTCCCCTTCAGAGCGGCCCACTGAAGCTTTCTTT. Translated: CASSSPSERPTEAFF. The V call is TRBV27, the J call TRBJ1-1; D call uncertain. Germline V CDR1 and CDR2: MNHEY, SMNVEV (reference sequence). V was cut by 4 bases and J by 4 bases, with 16 bases left in between. The length of the CDR3 is 15 residues.

This chain connects TRBV13 to TRBJ2-3; D not resolved. The V and J ends lost 5 bases and 4 bases respectively, with 7 bases between them. Per germline, CDR1 PRHDT and CDR2 FYEKMQ (reference sequence). This CDR3 is built from 12 residues. CDR3 in amino acids: CASSLFSDTQYF. The CDR3 DNA sequence: TGTGCCAGCAGCCTTTTCTCAGATACGCAGTATTTT.

The V and J genes are TRBV7-9 and TRBJ2-6; a possible D gene is TRBD1 (5 bases). This CDR3 is built from 15 residues. The V and J ends lost 6 bases and 1 base respectively, with 10 bases between them. The germline CDR1 and CDR2 sequences are SEHNR and FQNEAQ (reference sequence). CDR3 nucleotides: TGTGCCAGCAGAATAGGGGTATCTGGGGCCAACGTCCTGACTTTC. Translated, it gives CASRIGVSGANVLTF.

The rearrangement links TRBV2 to TRBJ2-4, with 12 bases that match TRBD2. V shed 7 bases and J 3 bases; nucleotides not matched to a gene: 4. Germline CDR1 SNHLY, CDR2 FYNNEI. The CDR3 has 15 residues. The CDR3 spells CASNRLAGDKNIQYF. In DNA form, the CDR3 reads TGTGCCAGCAATAGACTAGCGGGAGACAAAAACATTCAGTACTTC.